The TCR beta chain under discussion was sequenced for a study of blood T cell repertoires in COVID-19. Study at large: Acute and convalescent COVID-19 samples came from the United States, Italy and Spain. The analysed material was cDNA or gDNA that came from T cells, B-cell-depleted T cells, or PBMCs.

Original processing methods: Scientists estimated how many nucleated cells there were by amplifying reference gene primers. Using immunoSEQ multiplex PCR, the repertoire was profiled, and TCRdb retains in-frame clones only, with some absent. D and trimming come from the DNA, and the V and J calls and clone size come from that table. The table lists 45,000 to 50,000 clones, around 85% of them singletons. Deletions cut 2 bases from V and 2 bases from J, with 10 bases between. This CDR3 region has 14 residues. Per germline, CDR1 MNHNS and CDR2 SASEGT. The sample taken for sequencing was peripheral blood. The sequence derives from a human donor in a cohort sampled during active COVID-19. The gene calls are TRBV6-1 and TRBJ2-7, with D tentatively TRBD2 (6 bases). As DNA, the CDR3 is TGTGCCAGCAGTGAACTGGGACTCACCTACGAGCAGTACTTC. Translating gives CASSELGLTYEQYF.